This T cell receptor beta chain was obtained from a study of shared clonotypes between healthy human individuals. The CDR3 has 14 amino acids. Germline V CDR1 and CDR2: SQVTM, ANQGSEA. J was trimmed by 8 bases and V by 7 bases; bases with no gene match: 9. TCRdb keeps only in-frame clones here, not all; method: immunoSEQ multiplex PCR. The table records over 800,000 clones, nearly 95% of them present only once. CD45RO-negative CD8 cells positively selected for CCR7 made up the naive population, which excluded terminally differentiated effector memory CD45RA+ cells. This clonotype was obtained from a man aged 30 to 45 in good health. J is TRBJ2-1 and V is TRBV29-1; 12 positions match TRBD2. The sequenced sample consisted of naive CD8+ T cells sorted from blood. CDR3 residues: CSGLTSGRKDEQFF. The CDR3 DNA is TGCAGCGGCCTGACTAGCGGGAGAAAAGATGAGCAGTTCTTC.